This T cell receptor beta chain was retrieved from a study of T cell repertoires in cytomegalovirus infection. Study background: HLA-B-restricted CMV epitopes that are well studied, plus recently identified HLA-C-restricted ones, were used by the study. Indicated by public TCR beta signatures were CMV infection and matching HLA type.

Worth noting for this clonotype: Its cognate antigen is unknown.

CDR3 length: 17 residues. After removal of 6 bases from V and 1 base from J, the junction contained 11 bases not matched to a gene. TCRdb analysed the reads with MiXCR anew, one entry per CDR3 protein. The sample carries some 110,000 distinct CDR3 sequences, more than 30% recorded once. Findings and caveats of the study: Ex vivo, HLA-C-restricted CMV-specific TCR beta clonotypes prevailed over the rest of the response.

This sample comprised CD8+ T cells from cultured PBMCs, obtained from culture after CMV antigen stimulation. V is TRBV12-3 or TRBV12-4 and J is TRBJ2-2; 7 nucleotides match TRBD2. The clonotype comes from a human donor in good health (CMV status not recorded). Some clones in this sample may be carry-over from other donors' samples. The CDR3: CASSSFLASGNTGELFF. CDR3 nucleotide sequence: TGTGCCAGCAGCTCCTTCTTGGCTAGCGGGAACACCGGGGAGCTGTTTTTT.